This T cell receptor (beta chain) originates from a study of T cells after yellow fever vaccination. TCRdb analysed the 5' RACE reads with MiXCR anew, one entry per CDR3 protein. The data contain 300,000 to 400,000 distinct CDR3 sequences, 8% to 10% of them singletons. The CDR3 totals 18 residues. Germline CDR1 is LGHNA and CDR2 is YSLEER. J gave up 1 base and V 2 bases, and 13 bases lay outside the gene matches. The sample here was PBMCs, taken on the day of the first yellow fever vaccination. The receptor was derived from a man in his late teens or twenties who received the YFV17D yellow fever vaccine. This sequence joins TRBV4-3 and TRBJ2-5, with 7 bases identical to TRBD1. CDR3 sequence (DNA): TGCGCCAGCAGCCAAAAATACCCTCGGGACAGACCCCAAGAGACCCAGTACTTC. This sequence encodes CASSQKYPRDRPQETQYF.